The 2 T cell receptor beta chains presented below share a single source sample, sequenced in a study of identifying expanded T cells in peripheral blood (dated 2019 in TCRdb). Library construction relied on the immunoSEQ multiplex PCR assay. Imported from immuneACCESS, the table was reduced by TCRdb to in-frame sequences with V and J called. These copies leave out some clones; in studies compared against another copy, an unresolved V gene accounts for under half, and the cause of the remainder is not known. Present in this sample are 100,000 or so clones, 88% of which were seen just once. In total, the top ten clones hold 11% to 15% of the sample. Sequencing was carried out using blood. The receptors shown here come from a person between 18 and 75 years old in good health.

The chain is built from TRBV2 and TRBJ1-5; D is unresolved. CDR3 length: 14 amino acids. Germline CDR1 SNHLY, CDR2 FYNNEI. V lost 6 bases, J lost 2 bases, and 11 bases lay in between. As DNA, the CDR3 is TGTGCCAGCAGGGAGTTAGAGGGCAATCAGCCCCAGCATTTT. Translating it yields CASRELEGNQPQHF.

The V call is TRBV7-9, the J call TRBJ2-7, with 8 nucleotides matching TRBD1. The V gene end was trimmed by 7 bases and the J gene end by 4 bases; junction bases not matched to a gene: 9. CDR3 size: 14 residues. Germline CDR1 is SEHNR and CDR2 is FQNEAQ (reference sequence). CDR3 residues: CASTWGTGPYEQYF. The DNA for the CDR3 is TGTGCCAGCACCTGGGGGACAGGCCCGTACGAGCAGTACTTC.